This T cell receptor (beta chain) came from a study of identical twins. After removal of 6 bases from V and 8 bases from J, the junction contained 13 bases not matched to a gene. The CDR3 has 18 residues. TCRdb passed the 5' RACE reads through MiXCR, listing each CDR3 protein once. This table has about 700,000 distinct CDR3 sequences, over 5% appearing once. Sequenced material: naive T cells sorted from blood. The sequence was obtained from a man younger than 35 in good health. V is TRBV12-3 or TRBV12-4 and J is TRBJ2-1; TRBD2 agrees at 16 bases. The DNA for the CDR3 is TGTGCCAGCAGCCACGGGACTAGCGGGAGGGCCGACCCGTATGAGCAGTTCTTC. It codes for CASSHGTSGRADPYEQFF.